One T cell receptor beta chain is described in this entry. Its antigen is unknown. The whole isolated RNA underwent reverse transcription, so sequencing captured expressed TCRB transcripts. Measured with immunoSEQ multiplex PCR; TCRdb has only the in-frame clones, and not every one. The sample records just over 600,000 clones, around a sixth being singletons. The data stem from a study of beta chain features in type 1 diabetes. The CDR3 has 16 amino acids. Trimming removed 0 bases from V and 3 bases from J, with 14 bases in between. Germline lookup yields CDR1 LGHNA and CDR2 YNFKEQ. General study results and limits: A definitive answer on HLA type influencing TCRB rearrangement was not reached here. Naive, central memory and regulatory TCRB repertoires appeared more similar among patients than healthy donors. A pattern of fewer insertions and more deletions at VDJ junctions was seen in type 1 diabetes patients. Type 1 diabetes patients had TCRB CDR3s that were shorter (moderately but significantly so) in all four CD4+ subsets.

Material: naive CD4+ T cells from blood. The TCR sequence derives from a man younger than 35 in good health. The chain is built from TRBV4-2 and TRBJ1-1, with D possibly being TRBD1 (6 bases). This chain's CDR3 is CASSQDLNREDTEAFF. DNA of the CDR3: TGTGCCAGCAGCCAAGACTTAAACAGGGAGGACACTGAAGCTTTCTTT.